A selection of T cell receptor beta chains follows, all from one sample in a study of blood T cell dynamics during melanoma immunotherapy. Libraries were prepared by immunoSEQ multiplex PCR; TCRdb keeps only in-frame clonotypes and omits some of them. Among 5,400 or so clones, 84% were seen once, and the ten largest hold around 30%. This material consisted of blood, taken from a patient treated with checkpoint blockade. Source of these receptors: a human donor with melanoma. Some clones in this sample may be carry-over from other donors' samples. The CDR3 runs from the conserved cysteine through the conserved F or W. Each record gives: clone size, D gene, V gene, J gene, CDR3 DNA, CDR3 protein. A D gene is named only where the DNA matches it firmly. Size is omitted from some rows. Given values are once, few, many or a class for expanded clones.

size: once; D: .; V: TRBV6-5; J: TRBJ1-3; DNA: TGTGCCAGTCGATGGGGAAACACCATATATTTT; CDR3: CASRWGNTIYF
size: .; D: .; V: TRBV18; J: TRBJ2-7; DNA: TGTGCCAGCTCACCACTGGGGAGCGAGCAGTACTTC; CDR3: CASSPLGSEQYF
size: .; D: .; V: TRBV7-8; J: TRBJ2-5; DNA: TGTGCCAGCAGCTCCCGGGACGGGCGGAGGGAGACCCAGTACTTC; CDR3: CASSSRDGRRETQYF
size: .; D: .; V: TRBV6-6; J: TRBJ2-5; DNA: TGTGCCAGCAGTTACCCCGGAGGAAAAGAGACCCAGTACTTC; CDR3: CASSYPGGKETQYF
size: .; D: .; V: TRBV19; J: TRBJ2-5; DNA: TGTGCCAGTAGTCCCACCCAACTAGGTGCCCAAGAGACCCAGTACTTC; CDR3: CASSPTQLGAQETQYF
size: hyperexpanded; D: .; V: TRBV9; J: TRBJ1-1; DNA: TGTGCCAGCAGCGAGTATTGGGGCACTGAAGCTTTCTTT; CDR3: CASSEYWGTEAFF
size: .; D: .; V: TRBV7-2; J: TRBJ1-1; DNA: TGTGCCAGCAGCAACCCGTGGAACACTGAAGCTTTCTTT; CDR3: CASSNPWNTEAFF
size: few; D: .; V: TRBV28; J: TRBJ2-5; DNA: TGTGCCAGCAGTGCTGACAGGTTAGGTGTAGAGACCCAGTACTTC; CDR3: CASSADRLGVETQYF
size: .; D: .; V: TRBV11-3; J: TRBJ2-7; DNA: TGTGCCAGCAGCTTAGTAGGTAGGCAGCAGTACTTC; CDR3: CASSLVGRQQYF
size: .; D: .; V: TRBV7-3; J: TRBJ1-1; DNA: TGTGCCAGCAGCTTAGGAGGGAGAACTGAAGCTTTCTTT; CDR3: CASSLGGRTEAFF
size: .; D: .; V: TRBV19; J: TRBJ2-1; DNA: TGTGCCAGTAGTATTCAGAGAAGCTCCTACAATGAGCAGTTCTTC; CDR3: CASSIQRSSYNEQFF
size: .; D: .; V: TRBV6-5; J: TRBJ2-1; DNA: TGTGCCAGCAGTTTAAGGACGGACTTAACCGATGAGCAGTTCTTC; CDR3: CASSLRTDLTDEQFF
size: .; D: .; V: TRBV10-1; J: TRBJ2-1; DNA: TGCGCCAGCAGTGAAAGCGGCTCCTACAATGAGCAGTTCTTC; CDR3: CASSESGSYNEQFF
size: .; D: TRBD1; V: TRBV5-5; J: TRBJ1-4; DNA: TGTGCCAGCAGCCAGAACCCCGGGACAGGTGATGAAAAACTGTTTTTT; CDR3: CASSQNPGTGDEKLFF
size: .; D: .; V: TRBV6-1; J: TRBJ2-3; DNA: TGTGCCACGGAGGGACCCACAGATACGCAGTATTTT; CDR3: CATEGPTDTQYF
size: .; D: .; V: TRBV2; J: TRBJ1-5; DNA: TGTGCCAGCAGTGAACGCGGGTTCAATCAGCCCCAGCATTTT; CDR3: CASSERGFNQPQHF
size: once; D: TRBD2; V: TRBV18; J: TRBJ2-2; DNA: TGTGCCAGCTCACCTACGACTAGCGCGAACACCGGGGAGCTGTTTTTT; CDR3: CASSPTTSANTGELFF
size: .; D: TRBD2; V: TRBV30; J: TRBJ2-3; DNA: TGTGCCTGGAGTGTCTTCCTAGCGGAGCCTAGCACAGATACGCAGTATTTT; CDR3: CAWSVFLAEPSTDTQYF
size: .; D: .; V: TRBV6-5; J: TRBJ2-2; DNA: TGTGCCAGCAGTTACTCGGAGGGAACCGGGGAGCTGTTTTTT; CDR3: CASSYSEGTGELFF
size: .; D: .; V: TRBV2; J: TRBJ2-5; DNA: TGTGCCAGCAGGACTGTTGGGACCCCGGGGTACTTC; CDR3: CASRTVGTPGYF
size: .; D: .; V: TRBV4-1; J: TRBJ2-7; DNA: TGCGCCAGCAGCCAAGAGGCGGACCTCACAGGCGACGAGCAGTACTTC; CDR3: CASSQEADLTGDEQYF
size: .; D: .; V: TRBV5-4; J: TRBJ1-1; DNA: TGTGCCAGCAGCACCCAGGGGATTTTCACTGAAGCTTTCTTT; CDR3: CASSTQGIFTEAFF
size: .; D: TRBD1; V: TRBV30; J: TRBJ1-1; DNA: TGTGCCTGGAGTACCCCGACAGGGTATTTGAGCACTGAAGCTTTCTTT; CDR3: CAWSTPTGYLSTEAFF
size: .; D: TRBD1; V: TRBV2; J: TRBJ2-5; DNA: TGTGCCAGCAGTGAAGACAGGGGGCAGGTGGAGACCCAGTACTTC; CDR3: CASSEDRGQVETQYF
size: .; D: TRBD2; V: TRBV7-9; J: TRBJ2-3; DNA: TGTGCCAGCAAACCCGGGACTAGCGGGGGTACAGATACGCAGTATTTT; CDR3: CASKPGTSGGTDTQYF
size: .; D: TRBD2; V: TRBV29-1; J: TRBJ2-1; DNA: TGCAGCGTTGGCCCTAGCGGGACGGCAGATGAGCAGTTCTTC; CDR3: CSVGPSGTADEQFF
size: .; D: .; V: TRBV11-2; J: TRBJ2-7; DNA: TGTGCCAGCACTAGAGGAGGGGGATCGGACTACGAGCAGTACTTC; CDR3: CASTRGGGSDYEQYF
size: .; D: .; V: TRBV9; J: TRBJ2-2; DNA: TGTGCCAGCAGCGGGACTGGTTCCGGGGAGCTGTTTTTT; CDR3: CASSGTGSGELFF
size: large; D: .; V: TRBV5-6; J: TRBJ1-1; DNA: TGTGCCAGCAGCTGGGAAAGACAGTTGAACACTGAAGCTTTCTTT; CDR3: CASSWERQLNTEAFF
size: .; D: .; V: TRBV5-4; J: TRBJ1-1; DNA: TGTGCCAGCAGCTTGGGTGCGGGGCCCGGGACTGAAGCTTTCTTT; CDR3: CASSLGAGPGTEAFF
size: .; D: .; V: TRBV11-2; J: TRBJ2-6; DNA: TGTGCCAGCAGCTTCGGGGCTGGGGCCAACGTCCTGACTTTC; CDR3: CASSFGAGANVLTF
size: .; D: .; V: TRBV29-1; J: TRBJ2-5; DNA: TGCAGCGTTGATTCGGGGGAAGAGACCCAGTACTTC; CDR3: CSVDSGEETQYF
size: .; D: TRBD2; V: TRBV4-3; J: TRBJ2-1; DNA: TGCGCCAGCAGCTTTTCCGGGAGGTTCTACAATGAGCAGTTCTTC; CDR3: CASSFSGRFYNEQFF
size: once; D: .; V: TRBV7-9; J: TRBJ2-3; DNA: TGTGCCAGCAGCCCGGCCTACACAGATACGCAGTATTTT; CDR3: CASSPAYTDTQYF
size: .; D: TRBD2; V: TRBV6-5; J: TRBJ2-4; DNA: TGTGCCAGCAGGCCCGGGGCCCCGGGAGGAGGCATTCAGTACTTC; CDR3: CASRPGAPGGGIQYF
size: .; D: .; V: TRBV28; J: TRBJ1-1; DNA: TGTGCCAGCAGGAAGGGAAGTCGAATCACTGAAGCTTTCTTT; CDR3: CASRKGSRITEAFF
size: once; D: .; V: TRBV7-8; J: TRBJ2-2; DNA: TGTGCCAGCAGCTTAAGGGAGACCGGGGAGCTGTTTTTT; CDR3: CASSLRETGELFF